This TCR beta chain was sequenced during a study of breast tumors, draining lymph nodes, adjacent tissues. The lymph nodes were axillary draining lymph nodes from breast cancer patients. At least ten counts were recorded for this clonotype. Its target is not known. TCRdb itself ran the multiplex PCR reads through MiXCR, one entry per CDR3 protein. The sample records around 250,000 distinct CDR3 sequences, 34% being singletons. Study-level results: That most tumor T cells come from lymph nodes remained unproven.

CDR1 is SGHTS, CDR2 YDEGEE, per germline. This CDR3 spans 14 amino acids. The germline V and J ends were trimmed by 1 base and 4 bases, with 8 bases remaining between them. The sample comprised axillary lymph node tissue. The clonotype was recovered from a female donor with breast cancer. Some clones in this sample may be carry-over from other donors' samples. The chain joins TRBV5-8 to TRBJ1-4, with TRBD1 as a possible D gene (5 bases). CDR3 bases: TGTGCCAGCAGCTTGTGGGGGGTTAATGAAAAACTGTTTTTT. Protein sequence: CASSLWGVNEKLFF.